This passage covers 9 T cell receptor beta chains from one sample sequenced in a study of control samples from healthy donors and cancer patients. Using immunoSEQ multiplex PCR, the repertoire was profiled, and TCRdb retains in-frame clones only, with some absent. The table records around 150,000 clones, roughly 88% of them present only once. Sequenced sample: blood. Receptor source: a man aged 18 to 30 in good health.

This clone was recorded once. The gene calls are TRBV7-2 and TRBJ2-1; 11 nucleotides line up with TRBD2. Per germline, CDR1 SGHTA and CDR2 FQGNSA. CDR3 length equals 15 residues. The J segment lost 8 bases and the V segment lost 5 bases, leaving 8 bases of the junction unmatched. CDR3 bases: TGTGCCAGCAGCATTAGCGGGGGGGCGGACTATGAGCAGTTCTTC. Its protein product is CASSISGGADYEQFF.

The chain couples TRBV4-3 to TRBJ1-1, with D hard to call. Trimming stripped 2 bases from V and 0 bases from J, with 7 bases between. The germline gives CDR1 LGHNA, CDR2 YSLEER. The CDR3 runs to 14 residues. In DNA form, the CDR3 reads TGCGCCAGCAGCCAACTACTTATGAACACTGAAGCTTTCTTT. Amino acid sequence: CASSQLLMNTEAFF.

The chain has TRBV5-5 and TRBJ2-7; tentative D call: TRBD2 (6 bases). V lost 2 bases, J lost 0 bases, and 12 bases lay in between. Germline V gene sequence: CDR1 SGHKS, CDR2 YYEKEE (reference sequence). The CDR3 sequence is 15 residues long. The CDR3 nucleotides are TGTGCCAGCAGCTTCTGGGACTCCGACTCCTACGAGCAGTACTTC. It codes for CASSFWDSDSYEQYF.

Only one count was recorded for this clone. The J gene is TRBJ2-2, the V gene TRBV9; maybe TRBD2 (6 bases). Germline loops: CDR1 SGDLS, CDR2 YYNGEE. This CDR3 is built from 14 residues. V was clipped by 0 bases and J by 7 bases, with 10 bases between them. In nucleotides, the CDR3 is TGTGCCAGCAGCGTAGTCGGGAGATACGGGGAGCTGTTTTTT. Amino acids: CASSVVGRYGELFF.

The CDR3 bases are TGTGCCAGCAGCTTAGTCTCGGGACAGGGGGACGAGCAGTACTTC. It specifies CASSLVSGQGDEQYF. V gene TRBV7-2 combines with J gene TRBJ2-7; TRBD1 aligns across 11 bases. This CDR3 has 15 amino acids. V lost 1 base to trimming and J lost 5 bases; unmatched junction nucleotides: 4. Germline V gives CDR1 SGHTA, CDR2 FQGNSA.

This clone was counted once. The rearrangement joins TRBV20-1 to TRBJ2-1, with D possibly being TRBD1 or TRBD2 (5 bases each). V lost 3 bases and J lost 8, with 8 bases in between. CDR3 size: 11 residues. Germline V gene lookup returns CDR1 DFQATT and CDR2 SNEGSKA (reference sequence). CDR3 DNA: TGCAGTGCTAGGGGGGTTGATGAGCAGTTCTTC. This encodes CSARGVDEQFF.

The chain links TRBV20-1 to TRBJ2-5; 9 bases agree with TRBD2. From germline, CDR1 is DFQATT and CDR2 SNEGSKA (reference sequence). The CDR3 has 17 amino acids. V lost 3 bases to trimming and J lost 4 bases; unmatched junction nucleotides: 15. CDR3 amino acids: CSASMAGGRFDGETQYF. The CDR3, as DNA: TGCAGTGCTAGTATGGCGGGGGGGCGGTTCGATGGAGAGACCCAGTACTTC.

CDR3: CASSYQGQETQYF. The CDR3 region has the DNA TGTGCCAGCAGTTACCAGGGTCAAGAGACCCAGTACTTC. J is TRBJ2-5 and V is TRBV6-5, with D perhaps TRBD1 (5 bases). V lost 2 bases, J lost 2 bases, and 6 bases lay in between. The CDR3 length is 13 residues. Germline-derived CDR1 and CDR2 are MNHEY and SVGAGI.

The chain carries TRBV10-3 and TRBJ1-5; tentative D call: TRBD1 (5 bases). The CDR3 is made up of 16 amino acids. Looked up from germline, CDR1 is ENHRY and CDR2 is SYGVKD. The V gene lost 0 bases and the J gene lost 6 bases, with 15 bases spanning the gap. The CDR3 spells CAISESGGAGSQPQHF. In DNA form, the CDR3 reads TGTGCCATCAGTGAGTCCGGTGGGGCGGGATCTCAGCCCCAGCATTTT.